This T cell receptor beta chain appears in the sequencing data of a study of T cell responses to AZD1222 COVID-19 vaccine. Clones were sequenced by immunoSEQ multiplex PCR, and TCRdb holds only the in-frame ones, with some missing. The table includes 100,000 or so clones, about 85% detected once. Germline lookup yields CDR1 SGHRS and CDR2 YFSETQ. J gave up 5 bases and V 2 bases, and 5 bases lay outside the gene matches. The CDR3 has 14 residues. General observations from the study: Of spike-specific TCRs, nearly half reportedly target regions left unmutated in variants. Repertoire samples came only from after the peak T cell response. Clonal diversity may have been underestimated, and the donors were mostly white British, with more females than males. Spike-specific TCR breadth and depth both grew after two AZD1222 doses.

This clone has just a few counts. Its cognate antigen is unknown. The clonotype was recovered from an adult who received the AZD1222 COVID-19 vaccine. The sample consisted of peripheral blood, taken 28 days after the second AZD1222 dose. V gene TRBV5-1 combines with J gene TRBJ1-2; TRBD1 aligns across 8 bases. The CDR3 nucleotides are TGCGCCAGCAGCTTCGGACAGGGCGAGTATGGCTACACCTTC. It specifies CASSFGQGEYGYTF.